The 10 T cell receptor beta chains listed next were all sequenced from one sample in a study of radiotherapy plus CTLA-4 blockade in lung cancer (dated by TCRdb to 2017 to 2018). Libraries came from the immunoSEQ multiplex PCR assay. TCRdb carries this immuneACCESS record with in-frame sequences only. Its versions omit some clonotypes, under half of them owing to an unresolved V gene in the studies checked, with the rest unexplained. This sample has 80,000 to 95,000 clones in its table, and roughly 80% of those were observed once. Under 0.85% of the sample is held by the ten biggest clonotypes. This specimen was peripheral blood, taken from a patient treated with radiotherapy plus ipilimumab. The receptor source for this set is a human donor with non-small cell lung cancer who had stable disease on radiotherapy plus ipilimumab.

The chain couples TRBV7-9 to TRBJ2-7, with 7 bases lining up with TRBD1. CDR1 and CDR2 from the germline V gene are SEHNR and FQNEAQ (reference sequence). The trim removed 5 bases at V and 3 bases at J, leaving 4 bases unmatched. The CDR3 spans 13 residues. The CDR3 loop reads CASSETGIYEQYF. The DNA for the CDR3 is TGTGCCAGCAGCGAGACAGGGATCTACGAGCAGTACTTC.

V is TRBV28 and J is TRBJ2-1; 11 nucleotides line up with TRBD2. In germline, CDR1 is MDHEN, CDR2 SYDVKM. The J segment lost 0 bases and the V segment lost 6 bases, leaving 4 bases of the junction unmatched. The CDR3 loop spans 16 amino acids. The CDR3 sequence is CASSHGTSGSYNEQFF. CDR3 in DNA: TGTGCCAGCAGCCACGGGACTAGCGGCTCCTACAATGAGCAGTTCTTC.

This sequence joins TRBV14 and TRBJ2-5, with a tentative D call TRBD1 (5 bases). Trimming took 0 bases from V and 5 from J, leaving 19 bases between them. CDR1 and CDR2 (germline): SGHDN, FVKESK. The CDR3 is 17 residues long. This chain's CDR3 is CASSQDSARARRETQYF. The CDR3 region has the DNA TGTGCCAGCAGCCAAGACTCGGCCAGGGCCCGCAGGGAGACCCAGTACTTC.

The V gene is TRBV11-3, the J gene TRBJ2-3, with D perhaps matching TRBD2 (6 bases). V lost 5 bases and J 3 bases, leaving 12 bases between the germline ends. Germline V lookup: CDR1 SGHNT, CDR2 YENEEA. The CDR3 is 14 amino acids. This CDR3 is CASSRGGSTDTQYF. The CDR3 DNA is TGTGCCAGCAGCCGAGGAGGGAGTACAGATACGCAGTATTTT.

This clone was observed a few times. The chain carries TRBV2 and TRBJ2-3; D remains unclear. The V gene lost 5 bases and the J gene lost 6 bases, with 12 bases spanning the gap. CDR1 is SNHLY, CDR2 FYNNEI, per germline. The CDR3 has 13 amino acids. CDR3 in amino acids: CASSIRTFDTQYF. CDR3 DNA: TGTGCCAGCAGTATAAGGACCTTCGATACGCAGTATTTT.

The rearrangement uses TRBV9 and TRBJ2-5; the match to TRBD2 covers 15 bases. The CDR3 spans 23 residues. V was pared by 1 base and J by 0 bases, with 19 bases of the junction left unmatched. Germline CDR1 reads SGDLS; CDR2 reads YYNGEE. For the CDR3, the DNA is TGTGCCAGCAGCGTAAGGTCTCCAACAGCCGGGACTAGCGGGGGGCATTACCAAGAGACCCAGTACTTC. Translation: CASSVRSPTAGTSGGHYQETQYF.

The V and J genes are TRBV5-1 and TRBJ2-5, with 9 bases identical to TRBD1. The ends lost 4 bases at V and 2 bases at J; junction bases unmatched: 9. Germline values: CDR1 SGHRS, CDR2 YFSETQ. This CDR3 is built from 16 residues. DNA of the CDR3: TGCGCCAGCAGCGATGGACAGGGGCAAGGGCAAGAGACCCAGTACTTC. Translated: CASSDGQGQGQETQYF.

The CDR3 nucleotides are TGTGCCAGCAGTTACGGGGGACCCAACTATGGCTACACCTTC. Translated, it gives CASSYGGPNYGYTF. The V gene is TRBV6-5, the J gene TRBJ1-2, with D tentatively TRBD1 (5 bases). Looked up from germline, CDR1 is MNHEY and CDR2 is SVGAGI. V lost 2 bases to trimming and J lost 2 bases, with 9 bases between them. The CDR3 is made up of 14 amino acids.

The chain recombines TRBV11-2 with TRBJ2-5, with TRBD2 matching over 8 bases. The V and J ends lost 2 bases and 6 bases, in that order; junction bases with no gene match: 11. This CDR3 spans 16 amino acids. Germline V CDR1 and CDR2: SGHAT, FQNNGV. This CDR3 reads CASSLYRPGLEKTQYF. The DNA for the CDR3 is TGTGCCAGCAGCTTATACCGGCCGGGACTAGAAAAGACCCAGTACTTC.

Concerning this clone: This sample also contains other DNA sequences that code for the same CDR3. The chain combines TRBV5-1 with TRBJ2-5; 7 bases match TRBD1. The J segment lost 1 base and the V segment lost 0 bases, leaving 0 bases of the junction unmatched. Germline loops: CDR1 SGHRS, CDR2 YFSETQ. The CDR3 consists of 14 residues. This CDR3 is CASSLAGGQETQYF. The CDR3 bases are TGCGCCAGCAGCTTGGCAGGGGGCCAAGAGACCCAGTACTTC.